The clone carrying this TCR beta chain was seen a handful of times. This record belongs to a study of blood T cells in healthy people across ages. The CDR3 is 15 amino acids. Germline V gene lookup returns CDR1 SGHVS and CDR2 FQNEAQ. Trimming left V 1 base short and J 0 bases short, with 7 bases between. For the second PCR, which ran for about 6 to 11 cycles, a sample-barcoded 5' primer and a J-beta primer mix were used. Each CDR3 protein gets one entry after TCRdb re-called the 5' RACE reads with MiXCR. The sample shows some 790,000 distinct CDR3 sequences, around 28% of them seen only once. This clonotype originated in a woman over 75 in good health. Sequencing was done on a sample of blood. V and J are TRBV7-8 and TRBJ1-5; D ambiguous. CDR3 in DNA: TGTGCCAGCAGCTTAGGAGCTCATAGCAATCAGCCCCAGCATTTT. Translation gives CASSLGAHSNQPQHF.